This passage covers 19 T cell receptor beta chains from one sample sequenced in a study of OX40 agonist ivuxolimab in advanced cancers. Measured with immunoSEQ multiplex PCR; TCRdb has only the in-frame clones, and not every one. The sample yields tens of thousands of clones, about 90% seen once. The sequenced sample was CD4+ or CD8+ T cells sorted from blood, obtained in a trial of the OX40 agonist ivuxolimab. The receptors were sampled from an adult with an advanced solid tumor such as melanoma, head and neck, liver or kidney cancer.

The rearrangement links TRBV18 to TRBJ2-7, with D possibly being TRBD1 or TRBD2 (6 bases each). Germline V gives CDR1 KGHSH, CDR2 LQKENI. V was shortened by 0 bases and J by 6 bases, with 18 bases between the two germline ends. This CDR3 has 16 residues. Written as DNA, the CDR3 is TGTGCCAGCTCACCACCGGTGAGAGGGGGGAAGGGCGAGCAGTACTTC. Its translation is CASSPPVRGGKGEQYF.

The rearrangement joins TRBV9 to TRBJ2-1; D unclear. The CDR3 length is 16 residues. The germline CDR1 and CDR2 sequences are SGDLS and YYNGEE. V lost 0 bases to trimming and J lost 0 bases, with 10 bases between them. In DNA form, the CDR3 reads TGTGCCAGCAGCGTAGAGGGAATTAGCTCCTACAATGAGCAGTTCTTC. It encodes CASSVEGISSYNEQFF.

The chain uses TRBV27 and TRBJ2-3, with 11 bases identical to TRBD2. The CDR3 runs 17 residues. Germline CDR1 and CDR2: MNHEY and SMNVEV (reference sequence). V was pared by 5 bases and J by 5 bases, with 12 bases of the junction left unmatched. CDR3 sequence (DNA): TGTGCCAGCAGTCCAAATTTAGCGGGAGGGCCGAGAGATACGCAGTATTTT. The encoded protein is CASSPNLAGGPRDTQYF.

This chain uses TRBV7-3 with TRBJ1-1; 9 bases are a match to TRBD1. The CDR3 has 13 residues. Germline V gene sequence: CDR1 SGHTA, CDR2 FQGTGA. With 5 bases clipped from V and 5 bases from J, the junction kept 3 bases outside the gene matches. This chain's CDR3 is CASSQDRGTEAFF. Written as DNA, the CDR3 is TGTGCCAGCAGCCAGGACAGGGGTACTGAAGCTTTCTTT.

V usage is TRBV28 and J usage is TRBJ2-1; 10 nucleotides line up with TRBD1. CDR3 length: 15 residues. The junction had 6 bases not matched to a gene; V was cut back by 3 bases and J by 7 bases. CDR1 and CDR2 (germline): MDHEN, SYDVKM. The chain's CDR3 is CASSFGTGVANEQFF. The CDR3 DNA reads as TGTGCCAGCAGTTTTGGGACAGGGGTCGCAAATGAGCAGTTCTTC.

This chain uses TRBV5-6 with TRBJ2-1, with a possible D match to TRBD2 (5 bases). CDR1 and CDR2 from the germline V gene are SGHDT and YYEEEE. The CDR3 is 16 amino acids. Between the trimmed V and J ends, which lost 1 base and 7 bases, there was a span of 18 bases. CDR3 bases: TGTGCCAGCAGCTTGCAGCGGCTAAATATTCGGAATGAGCAGTTCTTC. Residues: CASSLQRLNIRNEQFF.

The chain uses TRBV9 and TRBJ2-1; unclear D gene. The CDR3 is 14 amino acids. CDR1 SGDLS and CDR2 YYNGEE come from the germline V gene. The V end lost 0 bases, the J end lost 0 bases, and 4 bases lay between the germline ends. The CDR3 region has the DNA TGTGCCAGCAGCGTAGGATCCTCCTACAATGAGCAGTTCTTC. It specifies CASSVGSSYNEQFF.

The CDR3, as DNA: TGTGCCAGCAGCCCTGGGGACAGGGGGCCGCTTGGCTACACCTTC. Translated, it gives CASSPGDRGPLGYTF. V gene TRBV28 combines with J gene TRBJ1-2; 12 positions agree with TRBD1. This CDR3 region has 15 residues. J gave up 7 bases and V 6 bases, and 9 bases lay outside the gene matches. The germline V gene has CDR1 MDHEN and CDR2 SYDVKM.

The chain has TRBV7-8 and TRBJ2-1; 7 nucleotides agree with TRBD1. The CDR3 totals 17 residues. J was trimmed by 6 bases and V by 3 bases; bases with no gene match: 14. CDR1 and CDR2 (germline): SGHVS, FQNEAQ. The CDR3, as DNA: TGTGCCAGCAGCTTTCGCGCTCAGACAGGGATGTTCAATGAGCAGTTCTTC. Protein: CASSFRAQTGMFNEQFF. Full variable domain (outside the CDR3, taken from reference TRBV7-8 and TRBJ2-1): GAGVSQSPRYKVAKRGQDVALRCDPISGHVSLFWYQQALGQGPEFLTYFQNEAQLDKSGLPSDRFFAERPEGSVSTLKIQRTQQEDSAVYLCASSFRAQTGMFNEQFFGPGTRLTVL.

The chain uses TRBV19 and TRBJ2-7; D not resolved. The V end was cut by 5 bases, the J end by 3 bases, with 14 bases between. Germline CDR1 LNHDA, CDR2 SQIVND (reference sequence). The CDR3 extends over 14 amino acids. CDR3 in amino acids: CASSPPGPVYEQYF. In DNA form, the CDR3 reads TGTGCCAGTAGTCCTCCGGGTCCCGTCTACGAGCAGTACTTC.

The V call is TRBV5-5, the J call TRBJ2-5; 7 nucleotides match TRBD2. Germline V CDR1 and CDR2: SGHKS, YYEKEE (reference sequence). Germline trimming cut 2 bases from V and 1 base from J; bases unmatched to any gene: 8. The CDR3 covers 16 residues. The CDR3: CASSLISGRSQETQYF. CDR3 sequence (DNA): TGTGCCAGCAGCTTAATTAGCGGGCGGTCCCAAGAGACCCAGTACTTC.

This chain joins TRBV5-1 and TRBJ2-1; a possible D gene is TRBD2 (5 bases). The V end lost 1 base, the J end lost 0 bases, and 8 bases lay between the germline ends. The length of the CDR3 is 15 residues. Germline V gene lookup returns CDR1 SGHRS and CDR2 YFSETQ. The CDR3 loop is CASSLKRSSYNEQFF. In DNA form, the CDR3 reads TGCGCCAGCAGCTTGAAGCGGAGCTCCTACAATGAGCAGTTCTTC.

CDR3 protein: CASRYRGLYGYTF. The CDR3 DNA follows: TGTGCCAGCAGATACAGGGGGCTCTATGGCTACACCTTC. The genes are TRBV2 and TRBJ1-2; the match to TRBD1 covers 9 bases. The J segment lost 4 bases and the V segment lost 6 bases, leaving 3 bases of the junction unmatched. The V gene's germline CDR1 is SNHLY and CDR2 FYNNEI. The CDR3 has 13 amino acids.

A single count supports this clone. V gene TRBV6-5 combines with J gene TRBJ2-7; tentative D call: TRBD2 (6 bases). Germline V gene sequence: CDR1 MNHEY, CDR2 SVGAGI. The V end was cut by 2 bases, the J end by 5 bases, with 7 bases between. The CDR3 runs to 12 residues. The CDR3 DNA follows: TGTGCCAGCAGTTACCGGACTAACGAGCAGTACTTC. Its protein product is CASSYRTNEQYF.

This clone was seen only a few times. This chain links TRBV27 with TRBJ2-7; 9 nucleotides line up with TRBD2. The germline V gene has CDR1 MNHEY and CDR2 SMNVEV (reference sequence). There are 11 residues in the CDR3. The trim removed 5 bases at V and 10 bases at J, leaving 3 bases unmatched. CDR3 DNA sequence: TGTGCCAGCAGTGATAGCGGGAGACAGTACTTC. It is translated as CASSDSGRQYF.

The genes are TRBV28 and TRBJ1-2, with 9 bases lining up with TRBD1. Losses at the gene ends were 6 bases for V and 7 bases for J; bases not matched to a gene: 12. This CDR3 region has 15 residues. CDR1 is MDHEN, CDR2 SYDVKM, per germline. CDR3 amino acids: CASSLSTGGLSGYTF. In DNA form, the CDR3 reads TGTGCCAGCAGCCTATCAACAGGGGGCTTGTCTGGCTACACCTTC.

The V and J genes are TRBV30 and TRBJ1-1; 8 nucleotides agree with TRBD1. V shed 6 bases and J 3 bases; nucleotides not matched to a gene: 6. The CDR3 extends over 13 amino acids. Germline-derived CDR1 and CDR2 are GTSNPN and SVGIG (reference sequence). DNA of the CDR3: TGTGCCTGCTCCGGACAGGGTTACACTGAAGCTTTCTTT. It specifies CACSGQGYTEAFF.

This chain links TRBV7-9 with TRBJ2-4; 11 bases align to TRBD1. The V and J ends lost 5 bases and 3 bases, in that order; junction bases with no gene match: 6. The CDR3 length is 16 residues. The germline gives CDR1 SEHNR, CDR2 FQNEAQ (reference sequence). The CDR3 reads CASSGTGGGGKNIQYF. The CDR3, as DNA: TGTGCCAGCAGCGGGACAGGGGGTGGAGGCAAAAACATTCAGTACTTC.

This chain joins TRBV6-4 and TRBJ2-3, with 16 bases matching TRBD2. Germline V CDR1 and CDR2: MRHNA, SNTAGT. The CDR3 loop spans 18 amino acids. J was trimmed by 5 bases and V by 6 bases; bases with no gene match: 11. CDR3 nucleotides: TGTGCCAGCAGGAAGCCGGGACTAGCGGGAGGGCCAGGAGATACGCAGTATTTT. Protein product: CASRKPGLAGGPGDTQYF.